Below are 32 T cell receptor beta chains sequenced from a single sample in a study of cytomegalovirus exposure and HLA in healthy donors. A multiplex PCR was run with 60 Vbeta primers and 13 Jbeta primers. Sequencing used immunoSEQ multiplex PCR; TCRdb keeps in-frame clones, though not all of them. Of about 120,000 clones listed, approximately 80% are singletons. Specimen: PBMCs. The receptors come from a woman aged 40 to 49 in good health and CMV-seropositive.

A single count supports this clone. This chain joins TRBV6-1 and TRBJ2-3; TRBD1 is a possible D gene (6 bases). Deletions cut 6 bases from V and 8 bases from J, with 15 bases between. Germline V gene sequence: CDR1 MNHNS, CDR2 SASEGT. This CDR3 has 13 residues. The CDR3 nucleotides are TGTGCCAGCAGCAGTGGGGGCGAAGGTACGCAGTATTTT. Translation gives CASSSGGEGTQYF.

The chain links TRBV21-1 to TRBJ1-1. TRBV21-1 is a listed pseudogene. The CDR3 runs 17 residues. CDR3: CASRGRQEEPPNTEAFF. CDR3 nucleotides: TGTGCCAGCAGAGGTCGGCAGGAGGAGCCCCCCAACACTGAAGCTTTCTTT.

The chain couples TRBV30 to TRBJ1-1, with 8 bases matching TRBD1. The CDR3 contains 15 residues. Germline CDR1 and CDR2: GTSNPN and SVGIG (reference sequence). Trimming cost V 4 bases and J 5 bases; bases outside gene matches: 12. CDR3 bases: TGTGCCTGGATTAGACTGGCAGGGGGCCATACTGAAGCTTTCTTT. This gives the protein CAWIRLAGGHTEAFF.

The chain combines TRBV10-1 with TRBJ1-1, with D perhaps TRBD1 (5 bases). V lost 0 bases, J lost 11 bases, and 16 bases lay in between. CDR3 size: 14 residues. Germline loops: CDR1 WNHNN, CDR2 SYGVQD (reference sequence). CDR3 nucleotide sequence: TGCGCCAGCAGTGAGTCGGGGTCCGCAGGGATCGCTTTCTTT. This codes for CASSESGSAGIAFF.

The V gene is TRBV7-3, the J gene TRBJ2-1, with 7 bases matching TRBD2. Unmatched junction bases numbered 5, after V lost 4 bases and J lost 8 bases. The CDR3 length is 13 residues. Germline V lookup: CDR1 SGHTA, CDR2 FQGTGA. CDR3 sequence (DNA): TGTGCCAGCAGCTCCACTAGCGTCGATGAGCAGTTCTTC. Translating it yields CASSSTSVDEQFF.

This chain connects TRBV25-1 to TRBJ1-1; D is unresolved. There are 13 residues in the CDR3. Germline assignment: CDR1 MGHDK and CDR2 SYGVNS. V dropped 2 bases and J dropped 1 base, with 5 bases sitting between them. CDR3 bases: TGTGCCAGCAGTGAACAGGAGAACACTGAAGCTTTCTTT. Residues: CASSEQENTEAFF. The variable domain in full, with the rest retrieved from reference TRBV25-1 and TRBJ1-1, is EADIYQTPRYLVIGTGKKITLECSQTMGHDKMYWYQQDPGMELHLIHYSYGVNSTEKGDLSSESTVSRIRTEHFPLTLESARPSHTSQYLCASSEQENTEAFFGQGTRLTVV.

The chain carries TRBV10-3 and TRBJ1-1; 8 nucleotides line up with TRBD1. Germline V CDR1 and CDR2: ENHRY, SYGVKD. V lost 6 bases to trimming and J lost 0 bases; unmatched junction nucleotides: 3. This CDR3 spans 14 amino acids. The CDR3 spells CAIRTGEMNTEAFF. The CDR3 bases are TGTGCCATCAGGACAGGGGAGATGAACACTGAAGCTTTCTTT.

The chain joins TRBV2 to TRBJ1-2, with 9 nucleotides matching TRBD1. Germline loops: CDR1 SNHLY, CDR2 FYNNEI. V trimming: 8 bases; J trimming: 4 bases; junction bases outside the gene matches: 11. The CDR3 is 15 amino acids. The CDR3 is CASGGQGSPLYGYTF. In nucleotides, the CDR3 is TGTGCCAGCGGGGGACAGGGATCCCCCCTCTATGGCTACACCTTC.

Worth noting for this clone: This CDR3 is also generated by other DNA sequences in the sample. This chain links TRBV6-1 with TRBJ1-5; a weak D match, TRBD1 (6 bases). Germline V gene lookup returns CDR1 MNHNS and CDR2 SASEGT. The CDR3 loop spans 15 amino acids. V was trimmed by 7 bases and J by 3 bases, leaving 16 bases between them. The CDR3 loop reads CASTRSDSYNQPQHF. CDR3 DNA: TGTGCCAGCACCCGATCGGACAGCTACAATCAGCCCCAGCATTTT.

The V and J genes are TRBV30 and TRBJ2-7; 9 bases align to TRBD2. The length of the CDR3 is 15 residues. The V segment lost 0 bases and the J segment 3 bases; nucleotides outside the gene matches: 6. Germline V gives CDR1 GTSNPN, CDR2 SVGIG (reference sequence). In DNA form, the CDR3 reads TGTGCCTGGAGTGTGGGTAGCGGGGGTTTCTACGAGCAGTACTTC. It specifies CAWSVGSGGFYEQYF.

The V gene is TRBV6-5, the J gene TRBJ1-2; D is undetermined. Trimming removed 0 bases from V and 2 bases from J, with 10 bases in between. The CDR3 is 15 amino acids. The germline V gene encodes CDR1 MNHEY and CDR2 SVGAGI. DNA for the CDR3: TGTGCCAGCAGTTACTCGGCGGGCCAGAACTATGGCTACACCTTC. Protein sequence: CASSYSAGQNYGYTF.

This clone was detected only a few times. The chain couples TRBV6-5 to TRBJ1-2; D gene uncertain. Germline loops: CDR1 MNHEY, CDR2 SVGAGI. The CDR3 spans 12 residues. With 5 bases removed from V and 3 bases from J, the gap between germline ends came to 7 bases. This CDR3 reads CASSRGYYGYTF. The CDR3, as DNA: TGTGCCAGCAGTCGCGGATACTATGGCTACACCTTC.

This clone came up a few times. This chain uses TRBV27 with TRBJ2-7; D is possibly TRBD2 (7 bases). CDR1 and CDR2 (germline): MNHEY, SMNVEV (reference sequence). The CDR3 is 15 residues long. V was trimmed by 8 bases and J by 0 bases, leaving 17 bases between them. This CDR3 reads CASRGVQGSSYEQYF. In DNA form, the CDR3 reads TGTGCCAGCCGGGGGGTTCAGGGGAGCTCCTACGAGCAGTACTTC.

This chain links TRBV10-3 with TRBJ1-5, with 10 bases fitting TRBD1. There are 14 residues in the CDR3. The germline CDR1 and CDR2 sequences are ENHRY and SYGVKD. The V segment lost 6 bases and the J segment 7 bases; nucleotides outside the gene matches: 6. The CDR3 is CAIRGDRGHQPQHF. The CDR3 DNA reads TGTGCCATCAGGGGAGACAGGGGGCACCAGCCCCAGCATTTT.

The CDR3 nucleotides read TGCGCCAGCAGCCAAGTGGGAACCGGGACTGTTTCCTACGAGCAGTACTTC. It codes for CASSQVGTGTVSYEQYF. The chain combines TRBV4-1 with TRBJ2-7, with TRBD2 as a possible D gene (6 bases). Looked up from germline, CDR1 is MGHRA and CDR2 is YSYEKL. Trimming stripped 1 base from V and 1 base from J, with 17 bases between. The CDR3 totals 17 residues.

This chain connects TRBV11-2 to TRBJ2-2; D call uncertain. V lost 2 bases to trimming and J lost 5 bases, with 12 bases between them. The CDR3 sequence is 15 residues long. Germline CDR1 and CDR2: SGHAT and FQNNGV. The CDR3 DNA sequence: TGTGCCAGCAGCTTACGCGCGGCGGTAACCGGGGAGCTGTTTTTT. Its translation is CASSLRAAVTGELFF.

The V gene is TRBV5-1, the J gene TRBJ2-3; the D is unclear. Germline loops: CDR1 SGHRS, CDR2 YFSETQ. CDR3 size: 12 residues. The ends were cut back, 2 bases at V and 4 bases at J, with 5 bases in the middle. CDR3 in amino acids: CASSLLADTQYF. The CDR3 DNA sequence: TGCGCCAGCAGCTTATTAGCAGATACGCAGTATTTT.

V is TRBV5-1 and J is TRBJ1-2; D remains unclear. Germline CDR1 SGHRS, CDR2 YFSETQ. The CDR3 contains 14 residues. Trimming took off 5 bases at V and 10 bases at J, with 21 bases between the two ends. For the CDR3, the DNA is TGCGCCAGCAGTGGCCTGGAGGGAAGAAAAGACTACACCTTC. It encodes CASSGLEGRKDYTF.

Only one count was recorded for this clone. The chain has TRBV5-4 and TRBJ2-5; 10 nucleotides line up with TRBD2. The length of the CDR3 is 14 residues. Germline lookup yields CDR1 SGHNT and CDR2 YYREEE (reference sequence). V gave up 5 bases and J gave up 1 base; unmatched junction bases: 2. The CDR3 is CASSSGGSQETQYF. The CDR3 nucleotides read TGTGCCAGCAGTAGCGGGGGGTCCCAAGAGACCCAGTACTTC.

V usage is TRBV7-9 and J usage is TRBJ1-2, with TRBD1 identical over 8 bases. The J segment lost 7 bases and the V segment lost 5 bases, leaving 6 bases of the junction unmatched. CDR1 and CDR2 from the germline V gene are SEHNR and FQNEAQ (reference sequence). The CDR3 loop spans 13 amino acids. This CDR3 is CASSAGGWGGYTF. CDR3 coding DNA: TGTGCCAGCAGCGCAGGGGGCTGGGGTGGCTACACCTTC.

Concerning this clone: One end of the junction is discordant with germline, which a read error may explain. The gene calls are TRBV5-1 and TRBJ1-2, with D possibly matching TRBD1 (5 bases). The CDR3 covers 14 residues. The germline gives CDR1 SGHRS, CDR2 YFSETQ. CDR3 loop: CASCLGTVNYGYTF. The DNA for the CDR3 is TGCGCCAGCTGCTTAGGGACTGTCAACTATGGCTACACCTTC.

In nucleotides, the CDR3 is TGTGCCAGTAGTATAGGCGACGGGGGAGGTATAGATACGCAGTATTTT. Amino acids: CASSIGDGGGIDTQYF. The chain recombines TRBV19 with TRBJ2-3, with D tentatively TRBD2 (6 bases). Germline V gene lookup returns CDR1 LNHDA and CDR2 SQIVND (reference sequence). Trimming cost V 1 base and J 5 bases, with 16 bases left between them. This CDR3 spans 16 amino acids.

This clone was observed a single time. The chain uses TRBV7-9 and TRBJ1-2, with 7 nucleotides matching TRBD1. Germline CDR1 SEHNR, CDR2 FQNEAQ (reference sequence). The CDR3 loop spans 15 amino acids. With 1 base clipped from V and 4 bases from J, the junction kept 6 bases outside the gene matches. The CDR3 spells CASSLEGYRGYGYTF. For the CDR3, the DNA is TGTGCCAGCAGCTTAGAAGGGTACAGGGGCTATGGCTACACCTTC.

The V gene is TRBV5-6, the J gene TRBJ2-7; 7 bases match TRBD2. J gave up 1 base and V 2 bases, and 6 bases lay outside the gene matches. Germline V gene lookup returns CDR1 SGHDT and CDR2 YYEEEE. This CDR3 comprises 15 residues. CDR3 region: CASSFGLAVSYEQYF. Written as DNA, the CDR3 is TGTGCCAGCAGCTTTGGCCTAGCGGTTTCCTACGAGCAGTACTTC. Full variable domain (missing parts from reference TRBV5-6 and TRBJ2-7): DAGVTQSPTHLIKTRGQQVTLRCSPKSGHDTVSWYQQALGQGPQFIFQYYEEEERQRGNFPDRFSGHQFPNYSSELNVNALLLGDSALYLCASSFGLAVSYEQYFGPGTRLTVT.

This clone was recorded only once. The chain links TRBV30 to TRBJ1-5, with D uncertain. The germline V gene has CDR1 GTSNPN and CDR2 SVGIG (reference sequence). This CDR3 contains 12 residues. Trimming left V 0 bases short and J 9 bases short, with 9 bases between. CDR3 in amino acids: CAWSVLGGPQHF. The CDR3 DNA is TGTGCCTGGAGTGTATTGGGAGGGCCCCAGCATTTT.

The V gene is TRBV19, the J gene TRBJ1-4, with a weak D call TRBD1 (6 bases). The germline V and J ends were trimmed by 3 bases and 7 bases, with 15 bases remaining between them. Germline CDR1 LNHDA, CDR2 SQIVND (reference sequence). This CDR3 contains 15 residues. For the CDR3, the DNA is TGTGCCAGTAGTATCGGACGGGGGGCGTTTGAAAAACTGTTTTTT. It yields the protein CASSIGRGAFEKLFF.

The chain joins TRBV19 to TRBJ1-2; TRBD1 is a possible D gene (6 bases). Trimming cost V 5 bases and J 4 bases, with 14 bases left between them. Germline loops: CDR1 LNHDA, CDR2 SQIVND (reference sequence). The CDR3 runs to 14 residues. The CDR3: CASSDGRGGYGYTF. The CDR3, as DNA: TGTGCCAGTAGTGACGGCAGGGGTGGCTATGGCTACACCTTC.

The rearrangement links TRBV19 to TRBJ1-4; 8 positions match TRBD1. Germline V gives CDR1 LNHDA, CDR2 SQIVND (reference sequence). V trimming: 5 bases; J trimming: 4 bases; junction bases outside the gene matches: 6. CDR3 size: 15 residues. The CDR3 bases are TGTGCCAGTAGTGACAGACAGGGGATTAATGAAAAACTGTTTTTT. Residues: CASSDRQGINEKLFF.

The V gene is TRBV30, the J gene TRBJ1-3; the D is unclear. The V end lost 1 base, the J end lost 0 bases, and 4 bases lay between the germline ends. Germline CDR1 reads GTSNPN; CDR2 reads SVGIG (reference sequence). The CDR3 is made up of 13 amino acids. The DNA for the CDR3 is TGTGCCTGGAGTGGCAGCTCTGGAAACACCATATATTTT. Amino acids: CAWSGSSGNTIYF. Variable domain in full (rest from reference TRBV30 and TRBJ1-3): SQTIHQWPATLVQPVGSPLSLECTVEGTSNPNLYWYRQAAGRGLQLLFYSVGIGQISSEVPQNLSASRPQDRQFILSSKKLLLSDSGFYLCAWSGSSGNTIYFGEGSWLTVV.

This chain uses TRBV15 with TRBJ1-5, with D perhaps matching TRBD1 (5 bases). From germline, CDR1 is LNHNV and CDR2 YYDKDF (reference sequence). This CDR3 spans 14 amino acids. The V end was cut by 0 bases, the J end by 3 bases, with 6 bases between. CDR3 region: CATSRDRANQPQHF. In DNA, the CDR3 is TGTGCCACCAGCAGAGACAGGGCCAATCAGCCCCAGCATTTT.

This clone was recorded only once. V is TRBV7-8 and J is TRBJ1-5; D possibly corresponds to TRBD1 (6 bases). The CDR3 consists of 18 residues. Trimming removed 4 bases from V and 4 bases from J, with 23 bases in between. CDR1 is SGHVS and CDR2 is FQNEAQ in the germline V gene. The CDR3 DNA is TGTGCCAGCAGCTCAAGGGGGGCGGGGGAAGTCGGGAATCAGCCCCAGCATTTT. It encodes CASSSRGAGEVGNQPQHF.

This CDR3 reads CASSLRSGGAEGYTF. The CDR3 region has the DNA TGTGCCAGCAGCTTACGGTCAGGGGGCGCGGAAGGCTACACCTTC. V usage is TRBV7-9 and J usage is TRBJ1-2, with 8 nucleotides matching TRBD1. The CDR3 contains 15 residues. Per the germline V gene, CDR1 is SEHNR and CDR2 is FQNEAQ (reference sequence). Unmatched junction bases numbered 10, after V lost 2 bases and J lost 8 bases.